Reported below is one T cell receptor (beta chain). The data are from a study of T cells in Graves' hyperthyroidism and ophthalmopathy. The V gene lost 6 bases and the J gene lost 1 base, with 13 bases spanning the gap. This CDR3 is 14 amino acids long. The germline V gene has CDR1 SQVTM and CDR2 ANQGSEA. Amplification yielded TCR beta CDR3 regions, with RNA transcripts as the source. HTBI primers were used for first-round RT-PCR of the TCR CDR3. Each CDR3 protein is one row after TCRdb ran MiXCR on the multiplex PCR reads. The sample contains over 200,000 distinct CDR3 sequences, about 15% of which appear only once.

V is TRBV29-1 and J is TRBJ2-1; D is possibly TRBD2 (5 bases). The TCR comes from a middle-aged woman with Graves' hyperthyroidism that later progressed to Graves' ophthalmopathy. Sample: blood. CDR3 DNA sequence: TGCAGCGTGGAAACCTGGAGGTCCTACAATGAGCAGTTCTTC. Translated: CSVETWRSYNEQFF.